The clone carrying this T cell receptor (beta chain) was seen ten or more times. Its target is not known. The data were taken from a study of cytomegalovirus exposure and HLA in healthy donors. Study-level findings and limits: Several V segments, TRBV6-2 and TRBV6-3 among them, could not be told apart and were dropped. Likely technical artifact: a cluster of highly shared sequence variants. Most TCR sequences were rare, but some public TCRs occurred in many donors.

V trimming: 3 bases; J trimming: 1 base; junction bases outside the gene matches: 5. Germline loops: CDR1 LGHNA, CDR2 YNFKEQ. The CDR3 has 16 amino acids. The PCR used 60 Vbeta and 13 Jbeta primers. The repertoire was sequenced with immunoSEQ multiplex PCR; TCRdb's copy has only in-frame clones and lacks some. Of more than 150,000 clones in the sample, 75% to 85% were seen once. Donors consisted of healthy bone marrow donors. The chain has TRBV4-2 and TRBJ2-3; 9 nucleotides match TRBD2. This TCR came from a woman in her 30s in good health and CMV-seropositive. Sequencing was performed on PBMCs. CDR3 sequence reads: CASSQDLAGGTDTQYF. The CDR3 DNA sequence: TGTGCCAGCAGCCAGGACTTAGCGGGGGGCACAGATACGCAGTATTTT.